This TCR beta chain originates from a study of Ad26.COV2.S vaccination and SARS-CoV-2 variants. Treatment specified: about 20 received Ad26.COV2.S at low or high dose, single or two shots; a few received placebo; per-sample allocation not given. The investigators took samples on day 63 after the first vaccine or placebo injection. Profiled with immunoSEQ multiplex PCR; TCRdb holds only in-frame clones, not every one. The table records 350,000 to 450,000 clones, roughly 90% of them present only once. Per germline, CDR1 MNHEY and CDR2 SVGAGI. The CDR3 contains 13 residues. V lost 5 bases to trimming and J lost 4 bases, with 11 bases between them.

The J gene is TRBJ2-5, the V gene TRBV6-5, with D maybe TRBD2 (5 bases). The sample consisted of peripheral blood, taken in a trial of Ad26.COV2.S vaccine versus placebo. The source of this sequence is a person between 18 and 65 years old who received the Ad26.COV2.S COVID-19 vaccine or a placebo. The CDR3 reads CASSRAGGETQYF. DNA of the CDR3: TGTGCCAGCAGTCGAGCCGGAGGAGAGACCCAGTACTTC.